This entry lists 32 T cell receptor beta chains sequenced from one sample in a study of CD8 T cells in Susac syndrome. The RNA, roughly 0.45 to 1 ug, was put through reverse transcription using random hexamers. TCRdb passed the immunoSEQ multiplex PCR reads through MiXCR, listing each CDR3 protein once. The table shows around 20,000 distinct CDR3 sequences, with around 95% occurring only once. Sequencing was performed on CD8+ T cells from PBMCs. These receptors all come from a human donor in good health.

The CDR3 nucleotides read TGTGCCAGCAGCTTGGTGGCCAGCGGGAGGTTAGACCAGTTCTTC. It encodes CASSLVASGRLDQFF. V gene TRBV5-6 combines with J gene TRBJ2-1; TRBD2 matches at 9 bases. J gave up 13 bases and V 0 bases, and 11 bases lay outside the gene matches. Looked up from germline, CDR1 is SGHDT and CDR2 is YYEEEE. The CDR3 has 15 amino acids.

Comments on this clonotype: Sequence at one end of the junction differs from germline and may be a read error. The CDR3 spells CASSPNQGGQETQYF. CDR3 nucleotides: TGTGCTAGCAGCCCAAATCAGGGTGGCCAAGAGACCCAGTACTTC. V is TRBV7-7 and J is TRBJ2-5; TRBD1 might be the D (5 bases). The CDR3 runs 15 residues. Germline V gene lookup returns CDR1 SSHAT and CDR2 FNYEAQ (reference sequence).

This chain links TRBV7-9 with TRBJ2-5, with 7 bases aligning to TRBD1. This CDR3 has 15 residues. CDR1 is SEHNR, CDR2 FQNEAQ, per germline (reference sequence). The V gene end was trimmed by 3 bases and the J gene end by 5 bases; junction bases not matched to a gene: 9. In nucleotides, the CDR3 is TGTGCCAGCAGCTTGGGACAGTGGCTTAGGGAGACCCAGTACTTC. Translated: CASSLGQWLRETQYF. The full variable domain, completed using reference TRBV7-9 and TRBJ2-5, is DTGVSQNPRHKITKRGQNVTFRCDPISEHNRLYWYRQTLGQGPEFLTYFQNEAQLEKSRLLSDRFSAERPKGSFSTLEIQRTEQGDSAMYLCASSLGQWLRETQYFGPGTRLLVL.

The J gene is TRBJ2-7, the V gene TRBV28; no definite D call. Trimming left V 1 base short and J 3 bases short, with 10 bases between. From germline, CDR1 is MDHEN and CDR2 SYDVKM. The CDR3 loop spans 14 amino acids. The CDR3 coding sequence is TGTGCCAGCAGTTTATCCGAGACCCTCTACGAGCAGTACTTC. Translation: CASSLSETLYEQYF.

This sequence joins TRBV14 and TRBJ2-1; TRBD2 aligns across 12 bases. Germline V CDR1 and CDR2: SGHDN, FVKESK. The CDR3 is 15 residues long. V shed 4 bases, J shed 10 bases, and the junction held 8 bases outside the gene matches. The CDR3 protein is CASSPRRTSGNEQFF. CDR3 DNA: TGTGCCAGCAGCCCCCGGAGGACTAGCGGGAACGAGCAGTTCTTC.

This clonotype was seen just once. This sequence joins TRBV27 and TRBJ2-5; D is perhaps TRBD2 (5 bases). In germline, CDR1 is MNHEY, CDR2 SMNVEV (reference sequence). V was shortened by 1 base and J by 2 bases, with 8 bases between the two germline ends. The CDR3 is 14 residues long. The CDR3 sequence: CASSLLTGQETQYF. The DNA of the CDR3 is TGTGCCAGCAGTTTATTGACGGGACAAGAGACCCAGTACTTC.

The genes are TRBV7-9 and TRBJ1-1; a possible D gene is TRBD1 (6 bases). Germline CDR1 and CDR2: SEHNR and FQNEAQ (reference sequence). There are 16 residues in the CDR3. Trimming took 5 bases from V and 6 from J, leaving 22 bases between them. The DNA of the CDR3 is TGTGCCAGCAGCCTCTCAGGGGTGGCGGTTTCGCCTGAAGCTTTCTTT. Amino acid sequence: CASSLSGVAVSPEAFF.

CDR3 coding DNA: TGCAGCGCTAGGATCCGGGCTTGGAACACTGAAGCTTTCTTT. The encoded protein is CSARIRAWNTEAFF. The chain carries TRBV29-1 and TRBJ1-1, with D uncertain. The germline V gene has CDR1 SQVTM and CDR2 ANQGSEA. The V and J ends lost 7 bases and 1 base respectively, with 16 bases between them. There are 14 residues in the CDR3.

The rearrangement links TRBV5-1 to TRBJ2-3; 10 bases line up with TRBD2. CDR3 length: 15 amino acids. Losses at the gene ends were 4 bases for V and 2 bases for J; bases not matched to a gene: 4. Germline V gene sequence: CDR1 SGHRS, CDR2 YFSETQ. CDR3 region: CASSPGTSDTDTQYF. In DNA form, the CDR3 reads TGCGCCAGCAGCCCCGGGACTAGCGACACAGATACGCAGTATTTT.

The chain uses TRBV4-3 and TRBJ2-3; 9 bases match TRBD2. Germline CDR1 is LGHNA and CDR2 is YSLEER. V shed 1 base, J shed 4 bases, and the junction held 15 bases outside the gene matches. The CDR3 sequence is 19 residues long. The CDR3 nucleotides read TGCGCCAGCAGCCAAGGAATCGCCGATGAGCGGGAGGAAGCAGATACGCAGTATTTT. It encodes CASSQGIADEREEADTQYF.

This clonotype came up once. This chain uses TRBV25-1 with TRBJ2-2; D is perhaps TRBD1 (5 bases). This CDR3 spans 17 amino acids. Germline V gene data show CDR1 as MGHDK and CDR2 as SYGVNS. Trimming took off 5 bases at V and 0 bases at J, with 16 bases between the two ends. The chain's CDR3 is CASSLGVVNANTGELFF. In DNA form, the CDR3 reads TGTGCCAGCAGTTTAGGGGTCGTAAACGCGAACACCGGGGAGCTGTTTTTT.

The chain has TRBV9 and TRBJ2-1; 10 nucleotides line up with TRBD1. The CDR3 length is 15 residues. Germline loops: CDR1 SGDLS, CDR2 YYNGEE. Trimming at V came to 0 bases and at J to 7 bases, leaving 4 bases not matched to a gene. CDR3 region: CASSVGTGGGNEQFF. The DNA for the CDR3 is TGTGCCAGCAGCGTAGGGACAGGGGGTGGGAATGAGCAGTTCTTC.

The chain uses TRBV10-2 and TRBJ2-1; D is perhaps TRBD2 (5 bases). CDR1 and CDR2 from the germline V gene are WSHSY and SAAADI. This CDR3 contains 14 residues. V dropped 6 bases and J dropped 7 bases, with 16 bases sitting between them. The CDR3: CASRARSTSNEQFF. Written as DNA, the CDR3 is TGCGCCAGCAGGGCCCGATCTACTAGTAATGAGCAGTTCTTC.

The chain uses TRBV7-9 and TRBJ2-1, with unresolved D. This CDR3 is 12 amino acids long. Germline lookup yields CDR1 SEHNR and CDR2 FQNEAQ (reference sequence). Trimming left V 1 base short and J 5 bases short, with 3 bases between. The CDR3 reads CASSLGNNEQFF. In nucleotides, the CDR3 is TGTGCCAGCAGCTTAGGTAACAATGAGCAGTTCTTC.

The chain uses TRBV27 and TRBJ2-3; D not certain. Germline loops: CDR1 MNHEY, CDR2 SMNVEV (reference sequence). The CDR3 extends over 13 amino acids. V was pared by 4 bases and J by 5 bases, with 10 bases between. In DNA, the CDR3 is TGTGCCAGCAGTTACGGGCGTCGAGATACGCAGTATTTT. It translates to CASSYGRRDTQYF.

The J gene is TRBJ2-1, the V gene TRBV2; 8 bases line up with TRBD1. V shed 4 bases and J 5 bases; nucleotides not matched to a gene: 10. The CDR3 is 16 amino acids. CDR1 and CDR2 (germline): SNHLY, FYNNEI. CDR3 DNA: TGTGCCAGCAGTGGGGTGACAGGGGACATACACAATGAGCAGTTCTTC. It is translated as CASSGVTGDIHNEQFF.

In its sample, this clonotype was seen once. The chain has TRBV9 and TRBJ2-1, with D perhaps assigned TRBD1 or TRBD2 (5 bases each). V was cut by 2 bases and J by 8 bases, with 17 bases left in between. Germline loops: CDR1 SGDLS, CDR2 YYNGEE. This CDR3 is built from 15 residues. CDR3 sequence: CASSVGPGSWDEQFF. The CDR3 nucleotides read TGTGCCAGCAGCGTCGGACCAGGGAGCTGGGATGAGCAGTTCTTC.

This clonotype appeared a single time. The chain recombines TRBV20-1 with TRBJ2-1; 9 positions agree with TRBD2. Germline V CDR1 and CDR2: DFQATT, SNEGSKA (reference sequence). The CDR3 totals 16 residues. With 6 bases clipped from V and 7 bases from J, the junction kept 16 bases outside the gene matches. Here the CDR3 DNA reads TGCAGTGCGGACGACTTGGCGACTAGCGGAAAAAATGAGCAGTTCTTC. It specifies CSADDLATSGKNEQFF.

This chain joins TRBV19 and TRBJ2-1; a possible D gene is TRBD1 (5 bases). The CDR3 sequence is 14 residues long. V was shortened by 3 bases and J by 9 bases, with 15 bases between the two germline ends. The germline V gene encodes CDR1 LNHDA and CDR2 SQIVND (reference sequence). Here the CDR3 reads CASSIGQGRGEQFF. The CDR3 DNA follows: TGTGCCAGTAGTATCGGGCAGGGTAGGGGTGAGCAGTTCTTC.

The V call is TRBV29-1, the J call TRBJ2-5; D ambiguous. Germline CDR1 is SQVTM and CDR2 is ANQGSEA. The V and J ends lost 4 bases and 5 bases respectively, with 2 bases between them. The CDR3 totals 9 residues. The CDR3 reads CSVGETQYF. The CDR3 nucleotides read TGCAGCGTTGGGGAGACCCAGTACTTC.

The rearrangement joins TRBV20-1 to TRBJ2-3, with a possible D match to TRBD2 (7 bases). The CDR3 runs 18 residues. The germline CDR1 and CDR2 sequences are DFQATT and SNEGSKA (reference sequence). V lost 0 bases and J lost 2, with 21 bases in between. The CDR3 DNA is TGCAGTGCTAGAGATGGCGGGGGCCCGGGGGTTTACACAGATACGCAGTATTTT. This gives the protein CSARDGGGPGVYTDTQYF.

The CDR3, as DNA: TGTGCCAGCAGCTTAGACAGGGGGCCACCGTACGAGCAGTACTTC. The encoded protein is CASSLDRGPPYEQYF. V is TRBV7-9 and J is TRBJ2-7; 9 bases are a match to TRBD1. J lost 4 bases, V lost 1 base, and 5 bases had no gene match. CDR3 length equals 15 residues. In germline, CDR1 is SEHNR, CDR2 FQNEAQ (reference sequence).

The chain carries TRBV28 and TRBJ2-7, with D hard to call. Germline-derived CDR1 and CDR2 are MDHEN and SYDVKM. V lost 3 bases to trimming and J lost 4 bases, with 19 bases between them. CDR3 length: 16 amino acids. The CDR3 spells CASSFQLHRPPYEQYF. In DNA, the CDR3 is TGTGCCAGCAGTTTCCAACTCCACCGTCCCCCTTACGAGCAGTACTTC.

The chain links TRBV7-9 to TRBJ1-2; 9 nucleotides agree with TRBD1. The CDR3 totals 15 residues. CDR1 and CDR2 (germline): SEHNR, FQNEAQ (reference sequence). After removal of 6 bases from V and 0 bases from J, the junction contained 5 bases not matched to a gene. The DNA for the CDR3 is TGTGCCAGCAGGGGGACAGGGCTAGCTAACTATGGCTACACCTTC. As protein: CASRGTGLANYGYTF.

CDR3 sequence reads: CSVWGAGVSEQYF. For the CDR3, the DNA is TGCAGTGTCTGGGGGGCGGGAGTAAGTGAGCAGTACTTC. The chain is built from TRBV20-1 and TRBJ2-7; the D gene is possibly TRBD2 (7 bases). The ends were cut back, 7 bases at V and 7 bases at J, with 20 bases in the middle. The CDR3 runs 13 residues. Germline CDR1 reads DFQATT; CDR2 reads SNEGSKA (reference sequence).

This chain links TRBV9 with TRBJ2-7; 10 nucleotides agree with TRBD1. The CDR3 runs 17 residues. Germline CDR1 SGDLS, CDR2 YYNGEE. V was pared by 4 bases and J by 2 bases, with 12 bases of the junction left unmatched. In DNA form, the CDR3 reads TGTGCCAGCAGCAAACGGGCGTCTGGGACAGGGGCCTACGAGCAGTACTTC. It yields the protein CASSKRASGTGAYEQYF.

This clonotype was observed once. This chain connects TRBV6-5 to TRBJ2-7, with D possibly TRBD2 on 6 matching bases. Germline V CDR1 and CDR2: MNHEY, SVGAGI. This CDR3 is built from 14 residues. V gave up 2 bases and J gave up 0 bases, with 8 bases separating them. The CDR3 loop reads CASSYGGDSYEQYF. In nucleotides, the CDR3 is TGTGCCAGCAGTTACGGCGGGGACTCCTACGAGCAGTACTTC.

The table lists this clonotype with a count of one. The rearrangement links TRBV4-1 to TRBJ2-7; no firm D call. Trimming left V 0 bases short and J 0 bases short, with 3 bases between. The CDR3 extends over 13 amino acids. CDR1 and CDR2 from the germline V gene are MGHRA and YSYEKL. As DNA, the CDR3 is TGCGCCAGCAGCCAAGAGAACTCCTACGAGCAGTACTTC. Its protein product is CASSQENSYEQYF.

The chain uses TRBV2 and TRBJ2-7; D gene unclear. Germline CDR1 and CDR2: SNHLY and FYNNEI. V was trimmed by 7 bases and J by 12 bases, leaving 16 bases between them. CDR3 length: 11 residues. This CDR3 reads CASTTTFEVYF. DNA for the CDR3: TGTGCCAGCACGACGACTTTCGAGGTGTACTTC.

The J gene is TRBJ1-4, the V gene TRBV5-8, with D uncertain. Trimming stripped 0 bases from V and 0 bases from J, with 6 bases between. CDR3 size: 15 residues. Per germline, CDR1 SGHTS and CDR2 YDEGEE. The CDR3 protein is CASSLGRSTNEKLFF. In nucleotides, the CDR3 is TGTGCCAGCAGCTTGGGGCGATCAACTAATGAAAAACTGTTTTTT.

The V gene is TRBV27, the J gene TRBJ2-2; D may be TRBD2 (6 bases). Trimming left V 4 bases short and J 5 bases short, with 14 bases between. The CDR3 length is 15 residues. Germline V lookup: CDR1 MNHEY, CDR2 SMNVEV (reference sequence). This CDR3 is CASSSWRDRTGELFF. CDR3 bases: TGTGCCAGCAGTTCCTGGAGGGATAGAACCGGGGAGCTGTTTTTT.

The J gene is TRBJ1-1, the V gene TRBV6-5, with D uncertain. In germline, CDR1 is MNHEY, CDR2 SVGAGI. Trimming removed 8 bases from V and 2 bases from J, with 15 bases in between. The CDR3 extends over 14 amino acids. CDR3 nucleotide sequence: TGTGCCAGCCGCGGGCCGATGGGCAACACTGAAGCTTTCTTT. The encoded protein is CASRGPMGNTEAFF.